The rows below give T cell receptor beta chains drawn from one sample of a study of cytomegalovirus exposure and HLA in healthy donors. Profiling relied on immunoSEQ multiplex PCR, and the TCRdb table lists in-frame clones only, not all of them. The sample contains some 150,000 clones, almost 80% of which appear only once. Sequenced input: PBMCs. These receptors were taken from a male donor in good health and CMV-seronegative. Each CDR3 is given with its conserved first and last residue. The order of the fields is CDR3 protein, CDR3 DNA, D gene, V gene, clone size, J gene. D genes are given only for firm matches. For some rows the clone size is stated as once, few or many, or as a class when expanded; others skip it.

CASSQGGFREGYQPQHF	TGCGCCAGCAGCCAAGGCGGCTTCCGAGAAGGATATCAGCCCCAGCATTTT	NA	TRBV4-1	NA	TRBJ1-5
CASTLSGRGYEQYF	TGTGCCAGCACCCTTAGCGGGAGAGGTTACGAGCAGTACTTC	TRBD2	TRBV28	NA	TRBJ2-7
CASSPRTGGSYSEQYF	TGCGCCAGCAGCCCCCGGACAGGGGGCTCGTATAGCGAGCAGTACTTC	TRBD1	TRBV5-1	NA	TRBJ2-7
CASSFLSEQFF	TGTGCCAGCAGCTTCTTGTCCGAGCAGTTCTTC	NA	TRBV7-2	few	TRBJ2-1
CAWDQLTQGYTF	TGTGCCTGGGACCAATTGACACAAGGCTACACCTTC	NA	TRBV30	NA	TRBJ1-2
CASSDRTGTASGNTIYF	TGTGCCAGCAGTGACCGAACAGGGACAGCCTCTGGAAACACCATATATTTT	TRBD1	TRBV25-1	few	TRBJ1-3
CASSLGTGLPNEKLFF	TGTGCCAGCAGCTTGGGGACAGGGCTACCTAATGAAAAACTGTTTTTT	TRBD1	TRBV5-6	NA	TRBJ1-4
CASSPGQGLNQPQHF	TGTGCCAGCAGCCCTGGACAGGGCCTCAATCAGCCCCAGCATTTT	TRBD1	TRBV5-8	NA	TRBJ1-5
CASSVGVAGASGELFF	TGTGCCAGCAGCGTAGGAGTGGCGGGAGCTTCAGGGGAGCTGTTTTTT	TRBD2	TRBV9	NA	TRBJ2-2
CASLAGGGYNEQFF	TGTGCCAGTCTAGCGGGAGGGGGCTACAATGAGCAGTTCTTC	TRBD2	TRBV19	NA	TRBJ2-1
CASSLMVAGADTQYF	TGTGCCAGCAGCTTAATGGTAGCGGGCGCAGATACGCAGTATTTT	TRBD2	TRBV7-2	once	TRBJ2-3
CASSRLVGDEQYF	TGTGCCAGCAGCCGACTGGTCGGGGACGAGCAGTACTTC	NA	TRBV7-7	NA	TRBJ2-7
CASSALAGVSYEQYF	TGTGCCAGCAGTGCTTTAGCGGGGGTCTCCTACGAGCAGTACTTC	TRBD2	TRBV6-4	NA	TRBJ2-7
CASSNGVSHTEAFF	TGCGCCAGCAGCAACGGGGTGAGTCACACTGAAGCTTTCTTT	NA	TRBV5-1	NA	TRBJ1-1
CASSELAGGQETQYF	TGTGCCAGCAGTGAACTAGCGGGGGGGCAAGAGACCCAGTACTTC	TRBD2	TRBV6-1	few	TRBJ2-5
CASGQNMNTEAFF	TGTGCTAGTGGCCAGAACATGAACACTGAAGCTTTCTTT	NA	TRBV12-5	NA	TRBJ1-1
CASSSGTGYHNEQFF	TGTGCCAGCAGTTCCGGGACAGGGTACCACAATGAGCAGTTCTTC	TRBD1	TRBV2	NA	TRBJ2-1
CASSLASAYEQYF	TGTGCCAGCAGCTTAGCTAGCGCATACGAGCAGTACTTC	NA	TRBV7-6	many	TRBJ2-7
CASSSRGGMETQYF	TGCGCCAGCAGCTCTAGGGGGGGCATGGAGACCCAGTACTTC	NA	TRBV5-1	NA	TRBJ2-5
CASRSTGGTGEQYF	TGCGCCAGCCGCTCGACAGGGGGCACCGGCGAGCAGTACTTC	TRBD1	TRBV4-3	NA	TRBJ2-7
CASSPRSGSTDTQYF	TGTGCCAGCAGCCCCCGCAGCGGGAGCACAGATACGCAGTATTTT	NA	TRBV7-3	NA	TRBJ2-3
CASSYNGGGTDTQYF	TGTGCCAGCAGTTACAACGGGGGAGGCACAGATACGCAGTATTTT	NA	TRBV6-6	once	TRBJ2-3
CASKLGTSEAYEQYF	TGTGCCAGCAAATTGGGGACTAGCGAAGCCTACGAGCAGTACTTC	TRBD2	TRBV28	once	TRBJ2-7
CASSRGQMSTDTQYF	TGTGCCAGCAGCCGGGGACAGATGAGCACAGATACGCAGTATTTT	TRBD1	TRBV7-8	NA	TRBJ2-3
CASSLLIGGSYGYTF	TGTGCCAGCAGCTTGTTGATAGGGGGAAGTTATGGCTACACCTTC	NA	TRBV5-4	NA	TRBJ1-2
CASSLVAGNTIYF	TGTGCCAGCAGCTTGGTGGCAGGAAACACCATATATTTT	NA	TRBV5-6	NA	TRBJ1-3
CASSSYGGLSGEQYF	TGTGCCAGTAGTAGCTACGGGGGGCTATCGGGGGAGCAGTACTTC	NA	TRBV19	NA	TRBJ2-7
CASSWGLAGGRSSYEQYF	TGTGCCAGCAGCTGGGGACTAGCGGGAGGGCGTAGCTCCTACGAGCAGTACTTC	TRBD2	TRBV11-2	NA	TRBJ2-7
CASSPGRVATYEQYF	TGTGCCAGCAGCCCCGGGAGGGTGGCCACCTACGAGCAGTACTTC	TRBD2	TRBV7-2	NA	TRBJ2-7
CASSLGSKPGSELFF	TGCGCCAGCAGCTTGGGAAGTAAGCCGGGGTCGGAGCTGTTTTTT	NA	TRBV5-1	few	TRBJ2-2
CASSQDHSGEEQYF	TGCGCCAGCAGCCAAGATCATAGCGGGGAAGAGCAGTACTTC	TRBD2	TRBV4-3	few	TRBJ2-7
CASSERGGDSPLHF	TGTGCCAGCAGTGAAAGGGGCGGGGATTCACCCCTCCACTTT	NA	TRBV2	NA	TRBJ1-6
CASRGTGGSYNEQFF	TGTGCCAGCAGGGGGACAGGGGGGTCCTACAATGAGCAGTTCTTC	TRBD1	TRBV2	NA	TRBJ2-1
CASSLARRDGYTF	TGTGCCAGCAGTTTAGCCCGACGGGATGGCTACACCTTC	NA	TRBV28	NA	TRBJ1-2
CASSLSSSGLSYNEQFF	TGTGCCAGCAGCTTGTCTTCAAGCGGACTCTCCTACAATGAGCAGTTCTTC	NA	TRBV5-6	many	TRBJ2-1
CASSTRTGGDYGYTF	TGTGCCAGCAGCACCCGGACAGGGGGCGACTATGGCTACACCTTC	TRBD1	TRBV7-2	NA	TRBJ1-2
CASSSDGESQHF	TGTGCCAGCAGTTCGGACGGGGAGTCCCAGCATTTT	NA	TRBV28	NA	TRBJ1-5
CASSLQGASGNTIYF	TGTGCCAGCAGCTTACAGGGGGCCTCTGGAAACACCATATATTTT	TRBD1	TRBV7-2	NA	TRBJ1-3
CASSMGQTYEQYF	TGTGCCAGTAGTATGGGACAGACCTACGAGCAGTACTTC	TRBD1	TRBV19	few	TRBJ2-7
CASRTGAGNTIYF	TGTGCCAGCAGGACAGGGGCTGGAAACACCATATATTTT	TRBD1	TRBV25-1	few	TRBJ1-3
CASRGTLSTDTQYF	TGTGCCAGTAGGGGGACACTAAGCACAGATACGCAGTATTTT	NA	TRBV19	NA	TRBJ2-3
CASSLIGGDYGYTF	TGCGCCAGCAGCTTGATTGGGGGCGACTATGGCTACACCTTC	NA	TRBV5-1	NA	TRBJ1-2
CASQGFTEAFF	TGTGCCAGCCAGGGCTTCACTGAAGCTTTCTTT	NA	TRBV2	NA	TRBJ1-1
CASTPPGENTGELFF	TGTGCCAGCACCCCCCCCGGGGAGAACACCGGGGAGCTGTTTTTT	NA	TRBV9	NA	TRBJ2-2
CASSWTMWGYTF	TGTGCCAGCAGCTGGACTATGTGGGGCTACACCTTC	NA	TRBV5-8	once	TRBJ1-2
CASSWGQEAFF	TGTGCCAGCAGTTGGGGACAGGAAGCTTTCTTT	TRBD1	TRBV6-6	NA	TRBJ1-1
CASSGGRTEAFF	TGTGCCAGCAGCGGGGGGCGAACTGAAGCTTTCTTT	NA	TRBV6-5	few	TRBJ1-1
CASRSPGLEAFF	TGTGCCAGCAGAAGCCCGGGACTTGAAGCTTTCTTT	NA	TRBV9	NA	TRBJ1-1
CASSPWGGTTYEQYF	TGTGCCAGCAGCCCATGGGGGGGGACCACCTACGAGCAGTACTTC	TRBD2	TRBV7-9	NA	TRBJ2-7
CASSVEQGDSPLHF	TGTGCCAGCAGCGTAGAGCAGGGTGATTCACCCCTCCACTTT	NA	TRBV9	NA	TRBJ1-6
CASSELHGAQETQYF	TGTGCCAGCAGTGAATTACATGGGGCCCAAGAGACCCAGTACTTC	NA	TRBV25-1	NA	TRBJ2-5
CAISGTANYGYTF	TGTGCCATCAGTGGGACAGCCAACTATGGCTACACCTTC	NA	TRBV10-3	NA	TRBJ1-2
CASSARLAGGSGDTQYF	TGTGCCAGCAGCGCCAGACTAGCGGGAGGTTCCGGAGATACGCAGTATTTT	TRBD2	TRBV7-7	NA	TRBJ2-3
CASSPGGRITEAFF	TGTGCCAGCAGCCCCGGGGGTCGGATCACTGAAGCTTTCTTT	NA	TRBV5-4	NA	TRBJ1-1
CASSLGVILNEQFF	TGTGCCAGCAGCTTGGGCGTGATACTCAATGAGCAGTTCTTC	NA	TRBV11-2	NA	TRBJ2-1
CASSYSGRGTAFF	TGTGCCAGCAGTTACTCGGGCAGGGGGACAGCTTTCTTT	TRBD1	TRBV6-5	NA	TRBJ1-1